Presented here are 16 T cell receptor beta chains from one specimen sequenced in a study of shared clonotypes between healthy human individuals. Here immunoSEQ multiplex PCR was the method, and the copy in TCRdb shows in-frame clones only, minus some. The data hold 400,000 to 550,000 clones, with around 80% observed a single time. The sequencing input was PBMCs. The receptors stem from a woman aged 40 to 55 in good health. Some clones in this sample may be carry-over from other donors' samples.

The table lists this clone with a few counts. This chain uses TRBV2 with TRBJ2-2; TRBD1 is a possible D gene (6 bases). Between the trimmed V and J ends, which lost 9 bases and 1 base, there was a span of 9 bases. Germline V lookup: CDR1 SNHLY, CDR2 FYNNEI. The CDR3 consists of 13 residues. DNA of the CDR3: TGTGCCAGTACGGGACAGAACACCGGGGAGCTGTTTTTT. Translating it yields CASTGQNTGELFF.

The CDR3 loop is CASSQQNFREQYF. The CDR3 bases are TGTGCCAGCAGCCAACAAAATTTCCGCGAGCAGTACTTC. The V and J genes are TRBV11-2 and TRBJ2-7; D remains unclear. CDR1 and CDR2 (germline): SGHAT, FQNNGV. The CDR3 extends over 13 amino acids. The ends were cut back, 5 bases at V and 6 bases at J, with 14 bases in the middle. The entire variable domain, with the rest obtained from reference TRBV11-2 and TRBJ2-7, is as follows: EAGVAQSPRYKIIEKRQSVAFWCNPISGHATLYWYQQILGQGPKLLIQFQNNGVVDDSQLPKDRFSAERLKGVDSTLKIQPAKLEDSAVYLCASSQQNFREQYFGPGTRLTVT.

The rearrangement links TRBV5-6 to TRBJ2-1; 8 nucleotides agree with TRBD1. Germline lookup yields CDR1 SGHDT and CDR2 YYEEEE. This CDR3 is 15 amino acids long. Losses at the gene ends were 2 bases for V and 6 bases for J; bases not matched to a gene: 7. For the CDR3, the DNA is TGTGCCAGCAGCTTTCTGGACAGGGACTCCAATGAGCAGTTCTTC. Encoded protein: CASSFLDRDSNEQFF.

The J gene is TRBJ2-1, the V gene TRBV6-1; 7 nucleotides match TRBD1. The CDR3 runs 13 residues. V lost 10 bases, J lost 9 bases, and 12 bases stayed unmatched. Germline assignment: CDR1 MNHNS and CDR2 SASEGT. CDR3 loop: CATSFQGDLEQFF. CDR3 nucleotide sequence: TGTGCCACCAGCTTTCAGGGGGATCTTGAGCAGTTCTTC.

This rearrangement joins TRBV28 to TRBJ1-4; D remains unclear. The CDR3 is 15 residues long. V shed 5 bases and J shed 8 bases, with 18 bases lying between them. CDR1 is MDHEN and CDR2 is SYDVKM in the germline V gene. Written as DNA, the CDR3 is TGTGCCAGCAGTCGATCGGGAGGGTTTTCGGAAAAACTGTTTTTT. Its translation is CASSRSGGFSEKLFF.

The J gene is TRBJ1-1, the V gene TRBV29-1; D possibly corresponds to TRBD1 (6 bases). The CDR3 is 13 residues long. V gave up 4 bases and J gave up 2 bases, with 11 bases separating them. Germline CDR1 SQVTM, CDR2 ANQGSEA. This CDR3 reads CSVVVGQNTEAFF. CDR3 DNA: TGCAGCGTTGTCGTGGGACAAAACACTGAAGCTTTCTTT.

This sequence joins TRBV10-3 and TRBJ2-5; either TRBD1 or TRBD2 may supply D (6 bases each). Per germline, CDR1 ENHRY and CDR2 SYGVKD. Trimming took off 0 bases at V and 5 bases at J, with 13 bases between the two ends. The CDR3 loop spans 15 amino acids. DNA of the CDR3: TGTGCCATCAGTGAGTCGTCGGGGGCAGGCGAGACCCAGTACTTC. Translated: CAISESSGAGETQYF.

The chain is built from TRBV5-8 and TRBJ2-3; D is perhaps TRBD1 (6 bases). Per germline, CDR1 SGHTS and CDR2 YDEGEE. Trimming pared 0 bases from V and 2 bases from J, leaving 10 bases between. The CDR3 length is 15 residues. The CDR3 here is CASSLDRVDTDTQYF. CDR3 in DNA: TGTGCCAGCAGCTTGGACAGGGTCGACACAGATACGCAGTATTTT.

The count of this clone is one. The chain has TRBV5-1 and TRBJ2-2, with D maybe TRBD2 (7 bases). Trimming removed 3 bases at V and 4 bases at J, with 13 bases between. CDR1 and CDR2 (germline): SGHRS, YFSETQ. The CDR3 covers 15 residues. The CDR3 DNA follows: TGCGCCAGCAGCTCGGGGGGCCACACCACCGGGGAGCTGTTTTTT. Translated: CASSSGGHTTGELFF.

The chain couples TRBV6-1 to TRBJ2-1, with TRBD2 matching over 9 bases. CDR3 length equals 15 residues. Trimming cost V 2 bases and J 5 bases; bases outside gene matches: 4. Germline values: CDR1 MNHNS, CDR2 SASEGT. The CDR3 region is CASSELGLANNEQFF. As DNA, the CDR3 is TGTGCCAGCAGTGAACTTGGACTAGCGAACAATGAGCAGTTCTTC.

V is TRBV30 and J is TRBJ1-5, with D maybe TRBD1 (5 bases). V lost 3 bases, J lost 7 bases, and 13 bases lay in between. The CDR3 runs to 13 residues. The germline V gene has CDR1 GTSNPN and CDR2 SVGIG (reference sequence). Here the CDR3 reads CAWSSDRRQPQHF. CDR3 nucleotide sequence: TGTGCCTGGAGCTCCGACAGAAGGCAGCCCCAGCATTTT. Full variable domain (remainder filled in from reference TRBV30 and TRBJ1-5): SQTIHQWPATLVQPVGSPLSLECTVEGTSNPNLYWYRQAAGRGLQLLFYSVGIGQISSEVPQNLSASRPQDRQFILSSKKLLLSDSGFYLCAWSSDRRQPQHFGDGTRLSIL.

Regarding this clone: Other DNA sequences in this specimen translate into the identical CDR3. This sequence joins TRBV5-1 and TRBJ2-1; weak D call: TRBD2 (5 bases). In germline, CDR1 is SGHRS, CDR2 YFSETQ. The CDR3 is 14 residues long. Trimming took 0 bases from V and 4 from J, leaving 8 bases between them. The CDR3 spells CASSLGSEYNEQFF. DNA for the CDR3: TGCGCCAGCAGCTTGGGTAGCGAGTACAATGAGCAGTTCTTC. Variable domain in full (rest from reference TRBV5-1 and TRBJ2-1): KAGVTQTPRYLIKTRGQQVTLSCSPISGHRSVSWYQQTPGQGLQFLFEYFSETQRNKGNFPGRFSGRQFSNSRSEMNVSTLELGDSALYLCASSLGSEYNEQFFGPGTRLTVL.

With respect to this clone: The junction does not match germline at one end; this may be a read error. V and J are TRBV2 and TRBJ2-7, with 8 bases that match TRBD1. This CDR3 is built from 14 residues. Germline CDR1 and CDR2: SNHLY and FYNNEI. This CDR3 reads CASREVDRVGEQYF. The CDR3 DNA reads TGTGCCAGCAGAGAAGTGGACAGGGTAGGCGAGCAGTACTTC.

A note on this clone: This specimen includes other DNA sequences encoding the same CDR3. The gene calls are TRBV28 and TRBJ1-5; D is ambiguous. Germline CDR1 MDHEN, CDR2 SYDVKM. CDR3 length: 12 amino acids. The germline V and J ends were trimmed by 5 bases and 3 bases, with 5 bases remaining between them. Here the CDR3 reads CASSPDNQPQHF. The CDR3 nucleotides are TGTGCCAGCAGTCCAGACAATCAGCCCCAGCATTTT. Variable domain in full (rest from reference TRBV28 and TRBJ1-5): DVKVTQSSRYLVKRTGEKVFLECVQDMDHENMFWYRQDPGLGLRLIYFSYDVKMKEKGDIPEGYSVSREKKERFSLILESASTNQTSMYLCASSPDNQPQHFGDGTRLSIL.

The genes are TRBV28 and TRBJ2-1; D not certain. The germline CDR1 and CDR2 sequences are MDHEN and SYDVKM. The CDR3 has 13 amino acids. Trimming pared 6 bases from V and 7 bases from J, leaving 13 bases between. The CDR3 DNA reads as TGTGCCAGCAGCCCTGATTTTGGAAATGAGCAGTTCTTC. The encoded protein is CASSPDFGNEQFF. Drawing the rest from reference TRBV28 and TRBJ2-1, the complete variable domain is DVKVTQSSRYLVKRTGEKVFLECVQDMDHENMFWYRQDPGLGLRLIYFSYDVKMKEKGDIPEGYSVSREKKERFSLILESASTNQTSMYLCASSPDFGNEQFFGPGTRLTVL.

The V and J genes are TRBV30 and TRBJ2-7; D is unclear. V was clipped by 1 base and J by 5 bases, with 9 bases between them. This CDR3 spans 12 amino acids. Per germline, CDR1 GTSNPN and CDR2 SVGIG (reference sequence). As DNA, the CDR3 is TGTGCCTGGAGTGAGGGTGGTCACGAGCAGTACTTC. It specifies CAWSEGGHEQYF.